This TCR beta chain was sequenced in a study of breast tumors, draining lymph nodes, adjacent tissues. MiXCR, run by TCRdb on the multiplex PCR reads, gives a single entry per CDR3 protein. The data contain about 220,000 distinct CDR3 sequences, 34% of them seen just once; the ten biggest clones take up approximately 3.6%. Germline V gene lookup returns CDR1 SGHTA and CDR2 FQGNSA. The trim removed 5 bases at V and 7 bases at J, leaving 8 bases unmatched. The CDR3 is made up of 14 amino acids. Axillary draining lymph nodes of breast cancer patients supplied the node samples. This sequence joins TRBV7-2 and TRBJ2-7, with 10 bases matching TRBD2. Sequencing was carried out using axillary lymph node tissue. This TCR derives from a female donor with breast cancer. Some clones in this sample may be carry-over from other donors' samples. The CDR3 DNA follows: TGTGCCAGCAGCCTCAGCGGGAGGGCCAAAGAGCAGTACTTC. Protein product: CASSLSGRAKEQYF.